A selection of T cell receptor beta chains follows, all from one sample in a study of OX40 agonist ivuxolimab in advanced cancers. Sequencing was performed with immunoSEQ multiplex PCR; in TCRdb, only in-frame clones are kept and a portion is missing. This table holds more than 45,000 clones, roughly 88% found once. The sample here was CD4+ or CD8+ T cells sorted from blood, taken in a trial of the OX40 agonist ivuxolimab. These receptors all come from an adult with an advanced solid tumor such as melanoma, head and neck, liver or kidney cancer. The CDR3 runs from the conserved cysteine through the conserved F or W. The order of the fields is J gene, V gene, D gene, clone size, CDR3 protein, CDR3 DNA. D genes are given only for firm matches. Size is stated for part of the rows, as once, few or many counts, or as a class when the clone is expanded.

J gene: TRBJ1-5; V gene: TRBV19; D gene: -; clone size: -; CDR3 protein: CASSRENLGNQPQHF; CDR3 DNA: TGTGCCAGTAGTAGGGAAAACTTGGGCAATCAGCCCCAGCATTTT
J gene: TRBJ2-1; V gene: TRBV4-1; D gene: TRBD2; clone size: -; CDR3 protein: CASSRSGTSGKYNEQFF; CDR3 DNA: TGCGCCAGCAGCCGAAGCGGGACTAGCGGGAAGTACAATGAGCAGTTCTTC
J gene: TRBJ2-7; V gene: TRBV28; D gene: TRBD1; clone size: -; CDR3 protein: CASRLTGAEYYEQYF; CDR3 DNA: TGTGCCAGCAGGCTGACAGGGGCGGAATACTACGAGCAGTACTTC
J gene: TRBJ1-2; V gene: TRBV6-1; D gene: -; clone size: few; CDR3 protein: CASSVGALGYTF; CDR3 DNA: TGTGCCAGCAGCGTCGGGGCCCTTGGCTACACCTTC
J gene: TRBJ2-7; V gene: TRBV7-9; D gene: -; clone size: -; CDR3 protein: CASSLDADYEQYF; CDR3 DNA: TGTGCCAGCAGCTTAGACGCCGACTACGAGCAGTACTTC
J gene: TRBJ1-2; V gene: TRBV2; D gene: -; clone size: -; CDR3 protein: CASSPPVQGNGYTF; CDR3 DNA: TGTGCCAGCAGTCCCCCCGTCCAGGGGAATGGCTACACCTTC
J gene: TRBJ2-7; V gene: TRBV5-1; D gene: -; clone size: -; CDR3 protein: CASSQGYEQYF; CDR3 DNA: TGCGCCAGCAGTCAGGGTTACGAGCAGTACTTC
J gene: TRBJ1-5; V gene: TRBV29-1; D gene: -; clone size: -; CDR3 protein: CSVGGGSHSNQPQHF; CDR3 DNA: TGCAGCGTTGGGGGGGGGAGTCATAGCAATCAGCCCCAGCATTTT
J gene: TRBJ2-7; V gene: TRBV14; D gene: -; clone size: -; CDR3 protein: CASSQGTLPSYEQYF; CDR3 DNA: TGTGCCAGCAGCCAAGGGACCCTCCCATCCTACGAGCAGTACTTC
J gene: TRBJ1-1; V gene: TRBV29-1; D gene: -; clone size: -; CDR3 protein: CSVQSDVMNTEAFF; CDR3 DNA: TGCAGCGTTCAAAGTGACGTCATGAACACTGAAGCTTTCTTT